Listed below are T cell receptor beta chains from one sample, sequenced in a study of T cell changes during pregnancy in multiple sclerosis. Profiling relied on immunoSEQ multiplex PCR, and the TCRdb table lists in-frame clones only, not all of them. Of just under 45,000 clones in the sample, around 90% were seen once. Sequenced material: CD4+ T cells from peripheral blood mononuclear cells, taken in the first trimester of pregnancy. These receptors were collected from a female donor with multiple sclerosis, enrolled in a pregnancy study. The CDR3 runs from the conserved cysteine through the conserved F or W. D genes are given only for firm matches. Expanded clones are given a class, and other clones once, few, many or no size at all.

-	TRBV7-6	TRBJ2-7	-	CASSLGRSSEQYF	TGTGCCAGCAGCTTAGGGAGGTCTAGCGAGCAGTACTTC
-	TRBV6-1	TRBJ2-2	few	CASTLEPGELFF	TGTGCCAGCACGTTAGAGCCCGGGGAGCTGTTTTTT
-	TRBV19	TRBJ2-4	-	CASSPESGRLAKNIQYF	TGTGCCAGTAGTCCTGAATCGGGGAGGTTAGCCAAAAACATTCAGTACTTC
-	TRBV18	TRBJ2-7	-	CASSPLEYEQYF	TGTGCCAGCTCACCCCTCGAGTACGAGCAGTACTTC
TRBD1	TRBV7-8	TRBJ1-4	-	CASSQTPGQGVEKLFF	TGTGCCAGCAGCCAGACCCCGGGACAGGGTGTTGAAAAACTGTTTTTT
-	TRBV20-1	TRBJ2-7	-	CSASIGDEQYF	TGCAGTGCTAGTATCGGGGACGAGCAGTACTTC
TRBD2	TRBV28	TRBJ2-1	-	CASSREVGLADNEQFF	TGTGCCAGCAGTCGCGAGGTGGGACTAGCGGACAATGAGCAGTTCTTC
TRBD1	TRBV4-3	TRBJ1-5	-	CASSLHRGAGPQHF	TGCGCCAGCAGCCTCCACAGGGGAGCGGGGCCCCAGCATTTT
-	TRBV28	TRBJ1-1	-	CASSMPTGKTFF	TGTGCCAGCAGTATGCCTACGGGGAAGACTTTCTTT
-	TRBV28	TRBJ1-2	few	CASSTEIAYGYTF	TGTGCCAGCAGTACAGAGATCGCCTATGGCTACACCTTC
-	TRBV7-3	TRBJ2-3	-	CASSHTDTQYF	TGTGCCAGCAGCCACACAGATACGCAGTATTTT
TRBD2	TRBV7-9	TRBJ2-3	-	CASSSGLAGAVDTQYF	TGTGCCAGCAGCTCGGGACTAGCGGGGGCGGTAGATACGCAGTATTTT
-	TRBV5-6	TRBJ2-7	-	CASTGRASYEQYF	TGTGCCAGCACGGGCAGGGCCTCCTACGAGCAGTACTTC
-	TRBV7-7	TRBJ2-4	-	CASILQEAKNIQYF	TGTGCTAGCATCCTCCAGGAAGCCAAAAACATTCAGTACTTC
TRBD1	TRBV5-4	TRBJ2-1	-	CASSGTESNEQFF	TGTGCCAGCAGCGGGACAGAGAGCAATGAGCAGTTCTTC
-	TRBV28	TRBJ2-3	once	CASRTPTGSTDTQYF	TGTGCCAGCAGAACCCCTACAGGGAGCACAGATACGCAGTATTTT
TRBD2	TRBV2	TRBJ2-7	-	CASRETSGRAYEQYF	TGTGCCAGCAGGGAAACTAGCGGGAGGGCCTACGAGCAGTACTTC
TRBD1	TRBV5-1	TRBJ2-1	once	CASSSTGTGAGEQFF	TGCGCCAGCAGCTCGACCGGGACAGGGGCGGGTGAGCAGTTCTTC
TRBD2	TRBV5-6	TRBJ2-1	-	CASSSLAGGSTYNEQFF	TGTGCCAGCAGCTCCCTAGCGGGCGGCTCGACCTACAATGAGCAGTTCTTC
-	TRBV10-3	TRBJ2-2	-	CAISGGSTNTGELFF	TGTGCCATCAGTGGGGGCAGCACGAACACCGGGGAGCTGTTTTTT
TRBD2	TRBV29-1	TRBJ2-7	-	CSVETSGSGEQYF	TGCAGCGTAGAGACTAGCGGATCCGGCGAGCAGTACTTC
-	TRBV5-8	TRBJ1-5	-	CASSPWKWELNQPQHF	TGTGCCAGCAGCCCTTGGAAATGGGAGCTTAATCAGCCCCAGCATTTT
TRBD1	TRBV5-5	TRBJ2-7	-	CASSLTSGGYEQYF	TGTGCCAGCAGCTTGACCTCAGGGGGCTACGAGCAGTACTTC
TRBD1	TRBV27	TRBJ1-5	few	CASSPGQGFVSQHF	TGTGCCAGCAGCCCAGGACAGGGTTTCGTTTCCCAGCATTTT
-	TRBV30	TRBJ2-1	-	CAWSRGLNEQFF	TGTGCCTGGAGTCGAGGCTTAAATGAGCAGTTCTTC
TRBD1	TRBV7-8	TRBJ1-1	few	CASSFPGTGNTEAFF	TGTGCCAGCAGTTTTCCCGGGACAGGGAACACTGAAGCTTTCTTT
TRBD1	TRBV28	TRBJ1-1	-	CASSSTGGFLAEAFF	TGTGCCAGCAGTTCGACAGGGGGCTTTTTGGCTGAAGCTTTCTTT
-	TRBV25-1	TRBJ2-1	-	CASSESLRGGHEQFF	TGTGCCAGCAGTGAATCGCTGAGAGGAGGGCATGAGCAGTTCTTC
-	TRBV28	TRBJ2-7	-	CASSLWGRYEQYF	TGTGCCAGCAGTTTATGGGGGCGTTACGAGCAGTACTTC
-	TRBV6-5	TRBJ1-1	-	CASRRNTEAFF	TGTGCCAGCAGGAGGAACACTGAAGCTTTCTTT
-	TRBV19	TRBJ2-1	-	CASSIPRSQVYNEQFF	TGTGCCAGTAGTATCCCACGAAGCCAAGTTTACAATGAGCAGTTCTTC
TRBD1	TRBV5-1	TRBJ2-1	-	CASGLDRGRNEQFF	TGCGCCAGCGGGCTGGACAGGGGGCGGAATGAGCAGTTCTTC
-	TRBV15	TRBJ2-3	-	CATSRDKAADTQYF	TGTGCCACCAGCAGAGATAAGGCGGCAGATACGCAGTATTTT
TRBD2	TRBV7-9	TRBJ2-3	-	CASSSPSGRARDTQYF	TGTGCCAGCAGTTCCCCTAGCGGGAGGGCCAGGGATACGCAGTATTTT
-	TRBV9	TRBJ2-1	-	CASSLLVGGYEQFF	TGTGCCAGCAGCCTCCTCGTCGGGGGATATGAGCAGTTCTTC
TRBD2	TRBV27	TRBJ2-1	-	CASSSRRLAGRGSYNEQFF	TGTGCCAGCAGTTCCAGGCGGCTAGCGGGCCGGGGCTCCTACAATGAGCAGTTCTTC
-	TRBV14	TRBJ2-3	-	CASSSRQYSSTDTQYF	TGTGCCAGCAGCTCCCGACAGTACTCTAGCACAGATACGCAGTATTTT
-	TRBV5-1	TRBJ2-5	-	CASSFQNSQETQYF	TGCGCCAGCAGCTTCCAGAACAGTCAAGAGACCCAGTACTTC
-	TRBV27	TRBJ2-6	-	CASSSWESGANVLTF	TGTGCCAGCAGTTCGTGGGAGTCGGGGGCCAACGTCCTGACTTTC
-	TRBV28	TRBJ1-1	few	CASSSTLNTEAFF	TGTGCCAGCAGTTCGACACTGAACACTGAAGCTTTCTTT
-	TRBV11-3	TRBJ1-5	-	CASSFWLQGGDQPQHF	TGTGCCAGCAGCTTTTGGCTACAGGGCGGAGACCAGCCCCAGCATTTT
TRBD1	TRBV5-6	TRBJ1-5	-	CASSLNSGGTGQPQHF	TGTGCCAGCAGCTTGAATTCAGGGGGTACCGGGCAGCCCCAGCATTTT
TRBD2	TRBV2	TRBJ2-1	-	CASSVLAGGLSEQFF	TGTGCCAGCAGTGTACTAGCGGGAGGGCTTAGTGAGCAGTTCTTC
TRBD2	TRBV19	TRBJ2-7	-	CASSPSGRAPEQYF	TGTGCCAGTAGTCCTAGCGGGAGGGCTCCCGAGCAGTACTTC
-	TRBV6-6	TRBJ1-5	-	CASRLGDQPQHF	TGTGCCAGCCGGCTCGGAGACCAGCCCCAGCATTTT
TRBD2	TRBV6-6	TRBJ2-7	-	CASSPGGGIHEQYF	TGTGCCAGCAGCCCCGGGGGGGGCATCCACGAGCAGTACTTC
TRBD1	TRBV7-2	TRBJ2-2	-	CASRFGTGGTGELFF	TGTGCCAGCAGATTCGGGACAGGGGGCACCGGGGAGCTGTTTTTT
TRBD2	TRBV25-1	TRBJ2-7	-	CASSLGLADYYEQYF	TGTGCCAGCAGTCTTGGACTAGCGGATTACTACGAGCAGTACTTC